This T cell receptor beta chain was obtained from a study of OX40 agonist ivuxolimab in advanced cancers. Study at large: At around 83% male, the cohort had a mean age of around 56 years, ranging from about 20 to 79.

Study-level results: The mean number of expanded clones was higher in CD8+ T cells than in CD4+.

A remark on this clone: Its antigen is unidentified.

Per germline, CDR1 MGHDK and CDR2 SYGVNS. The CDR3 is made up of 15 amino acids. The V and J ends lost 2 bases and 7 bases respectively, with 14 bases between them. Profiled with immunoSEQ multiplex PCR; TCRdb holds only in-frame clones, not every one. The sample shows about 6,700 clones, less than 95% of them seen only once. Sequenced material: CD4+ or CD8+ T cells sorted from blood, taken in a trial of the OX40 agonist ivuxolimab. The chain couples TRBV25-1 to TRBJ1-4; no reliable D call. This receptor was taken from an adult with an advanced solid tumor such as melanoma, head and neck, liver or kidney cancer. CDR3 in DNA: TGTGCCAGCAGTGAACTCGGGCGTTTCGGTGAAAAACTGTTTTTT. Protein product: CASSELGRFGEKLFF.